This T cell receptor (beta chain) was identified during a study of T cells in Graves' hyperthyroidism and ophthalmopathy. V lost 2 bases and J 6 bases, leaving 11 bases between the germline ends. This CDR3 region has 14 residues. The germline gives CDR1 MDHEN, CDR2 SYDVKM. Newly diagnosed patients aged 18 to 65 had hyperthyroidism of under 2 months' duration. Criteria for exclusion of patients were uncontrolled infection, other autoimmune disease, pregnancy or lactation. Study-level results: Ophthalmopathy was identified by the model a median about 6.4 months ahead of onset.

Template material for amplifying TCR beta CDR3 regions consisted of RNA transcripts. HTBI primers were used for first-round RT-PCR of the TCR CDR3. TCRdb passed the multiplex PCR reads through MiXCR, listing each CDR3 protein once. The table includes approximately 530,000 distinct CDR3 sequences, over 15% detected once. This clonotype was seen many times. Antigen unknown. The rearrangement joins TRBV28 to TRBJ1-5; D perhaps matches TRBD1 (5 bases). This TCR came from a woman between 18 and 29 years old with Graves' hyperthyroidism. The sequencing sample was made of blood. In DNA form, the CDR3 reads TGTGCCAGCAGTTTACAGGCAGGGACTCAGCCCCAGCATTTT. Protein: CASSLQAGTQPQHF.